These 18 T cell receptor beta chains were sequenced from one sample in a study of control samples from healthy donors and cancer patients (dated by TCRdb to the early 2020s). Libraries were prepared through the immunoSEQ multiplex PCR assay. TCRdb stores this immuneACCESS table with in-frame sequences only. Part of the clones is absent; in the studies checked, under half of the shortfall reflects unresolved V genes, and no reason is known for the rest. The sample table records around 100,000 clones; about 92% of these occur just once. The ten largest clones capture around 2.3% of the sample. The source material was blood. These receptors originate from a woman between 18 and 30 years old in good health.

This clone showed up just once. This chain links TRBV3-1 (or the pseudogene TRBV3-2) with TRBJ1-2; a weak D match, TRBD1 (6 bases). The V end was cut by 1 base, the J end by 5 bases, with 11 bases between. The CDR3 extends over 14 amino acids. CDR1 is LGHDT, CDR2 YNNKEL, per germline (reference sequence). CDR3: CASSQVTGRYGYTF. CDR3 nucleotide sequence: TGTGCCAGCAGCCAAGTAACAGGGAGGTATGGCTACACCTTC.

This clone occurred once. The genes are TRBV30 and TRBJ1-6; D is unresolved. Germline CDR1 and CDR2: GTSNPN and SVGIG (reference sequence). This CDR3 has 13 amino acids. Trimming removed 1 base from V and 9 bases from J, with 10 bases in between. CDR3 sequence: CAWSGLDPSPLHF. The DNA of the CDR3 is TGTGCCTGGAGTGGACTTGACCCTTCACCCCTCCACTTT.

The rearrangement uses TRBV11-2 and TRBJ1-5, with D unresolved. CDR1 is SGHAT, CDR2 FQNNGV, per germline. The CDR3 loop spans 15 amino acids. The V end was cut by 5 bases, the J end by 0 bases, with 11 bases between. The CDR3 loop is CASSPSVVSNQPQHF. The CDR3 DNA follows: TGTGCCAGCAGCCCCTCGGTGGTTAGCAATCAGCCCCAGCATTTT.

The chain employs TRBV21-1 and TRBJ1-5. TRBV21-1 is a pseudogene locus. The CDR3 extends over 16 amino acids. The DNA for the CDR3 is TGTGCCAGCACCATCGAGGGGGGGTCTAGCAATCAGCCCCAGCATTTT. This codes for CASTIEGGSSNQPQHF.

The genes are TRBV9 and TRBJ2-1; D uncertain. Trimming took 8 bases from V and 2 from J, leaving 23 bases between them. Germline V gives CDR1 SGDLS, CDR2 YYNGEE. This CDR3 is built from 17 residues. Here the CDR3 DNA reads TGTGCCAGTACTACCAGATCGATTGATTCCCCCTACAATGAGCAGTTCTTC. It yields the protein CASTTRSIDSPYNEQFF.

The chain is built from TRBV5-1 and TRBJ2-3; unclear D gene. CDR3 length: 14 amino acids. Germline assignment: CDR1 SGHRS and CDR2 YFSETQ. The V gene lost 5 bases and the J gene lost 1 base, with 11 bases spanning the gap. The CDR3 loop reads CASSFSLGTDTQYF. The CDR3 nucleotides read TGCGCCAGCAGTTTCAGCCTGGGCACAGATACGCAGTATTTT.

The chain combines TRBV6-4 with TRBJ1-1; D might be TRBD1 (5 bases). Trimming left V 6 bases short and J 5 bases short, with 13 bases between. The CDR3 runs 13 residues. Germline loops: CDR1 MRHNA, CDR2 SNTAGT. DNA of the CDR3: TGTGCCAGCAGCGAGGGGCTAGGGACTGAAGCTTTCTTT. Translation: CASSEGLGTEAFF.

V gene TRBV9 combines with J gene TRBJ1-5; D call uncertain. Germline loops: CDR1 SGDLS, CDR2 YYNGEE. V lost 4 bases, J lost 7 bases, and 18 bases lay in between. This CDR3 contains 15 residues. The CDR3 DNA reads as TGTGCCAGCAGCTTTGGGCTATCTGAGGGCCAGCCCCAGCATTTT. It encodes CASSFGLSEGQPQHF.

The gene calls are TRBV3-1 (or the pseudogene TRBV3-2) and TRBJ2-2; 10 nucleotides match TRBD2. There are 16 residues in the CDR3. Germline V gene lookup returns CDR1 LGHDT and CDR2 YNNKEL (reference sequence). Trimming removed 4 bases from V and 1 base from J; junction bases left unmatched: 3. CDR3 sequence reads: CASSLLAGQNTGELFF. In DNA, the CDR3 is TGTGCCAGCAGCCTACTAGCGGGGCAGAACACCGGGGAGCTGTTTTTT.

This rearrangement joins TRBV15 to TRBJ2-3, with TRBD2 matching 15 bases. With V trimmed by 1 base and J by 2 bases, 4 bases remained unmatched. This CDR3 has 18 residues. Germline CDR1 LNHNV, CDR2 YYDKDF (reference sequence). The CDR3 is CATSRGGLAGGYTDTQYF. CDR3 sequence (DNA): TGTGCCACCAGCAGAGGGGGACTAGCGGGAGGATACACAGATACGCAGTATTTT.

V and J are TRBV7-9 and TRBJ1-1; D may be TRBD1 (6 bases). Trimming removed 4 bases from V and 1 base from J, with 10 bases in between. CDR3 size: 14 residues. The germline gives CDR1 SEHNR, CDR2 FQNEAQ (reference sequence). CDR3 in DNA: TGTGCCAGCAGCTCCACGACAGGGAACACTGAAGCTTTCTTT. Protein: CASSSTTGNTEAFF.

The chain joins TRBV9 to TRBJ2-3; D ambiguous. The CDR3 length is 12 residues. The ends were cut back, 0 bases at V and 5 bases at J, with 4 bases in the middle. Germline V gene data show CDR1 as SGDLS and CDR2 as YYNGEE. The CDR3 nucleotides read TGTGCCAGCAGCGTAGAAGTAGATACGCAGTATTTT. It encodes CASSVEVDTQYF.

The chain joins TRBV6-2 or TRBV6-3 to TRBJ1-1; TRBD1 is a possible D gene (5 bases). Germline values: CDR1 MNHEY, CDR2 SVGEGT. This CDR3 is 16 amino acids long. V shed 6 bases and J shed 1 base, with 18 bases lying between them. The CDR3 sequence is CASSRSAGTGNTEAFF. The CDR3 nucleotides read TGTGCCAGCAGCCGTTCCGCAGGGACTGGGAACACTGAAGCTTTCTTT.

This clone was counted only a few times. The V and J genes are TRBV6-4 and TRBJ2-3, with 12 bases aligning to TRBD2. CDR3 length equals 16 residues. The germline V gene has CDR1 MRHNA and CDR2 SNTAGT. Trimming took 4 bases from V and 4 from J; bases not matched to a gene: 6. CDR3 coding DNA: TGTGCCAGCAGTGTATCTAGCGGGGGGGCGCCAGATACGCAGTATTTT. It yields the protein CASSVSSGGAPDTQYF.

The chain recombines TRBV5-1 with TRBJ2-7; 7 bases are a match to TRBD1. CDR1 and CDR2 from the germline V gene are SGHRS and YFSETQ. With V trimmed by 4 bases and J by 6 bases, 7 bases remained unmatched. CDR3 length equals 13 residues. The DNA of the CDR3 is TGCGCCAGCAGCAACACAGGGGCCCCCGAGCAGTACTTC. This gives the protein CASSNTGAPEQYF.

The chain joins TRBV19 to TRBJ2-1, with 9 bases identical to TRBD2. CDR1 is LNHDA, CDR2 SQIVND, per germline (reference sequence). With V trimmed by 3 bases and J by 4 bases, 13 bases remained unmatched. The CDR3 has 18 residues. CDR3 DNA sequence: TGTGCCAGTAGTATGTGGAGGTGGCGGGAGGGAGTATACAATGAGCAGTTCTTC. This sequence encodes CASSMWRWREGVYNEQFF.

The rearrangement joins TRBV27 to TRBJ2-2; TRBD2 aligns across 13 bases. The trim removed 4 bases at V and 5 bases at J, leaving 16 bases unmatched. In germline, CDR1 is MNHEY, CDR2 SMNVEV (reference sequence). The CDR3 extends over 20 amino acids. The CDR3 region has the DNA TGTGCCAGCAGTTCCCCCCGGTTTAGAGGACTAGCGGGAGTAACCGGGGAGCTGTTTTTT. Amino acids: CASSSPRFRGLAGVTGELFF.

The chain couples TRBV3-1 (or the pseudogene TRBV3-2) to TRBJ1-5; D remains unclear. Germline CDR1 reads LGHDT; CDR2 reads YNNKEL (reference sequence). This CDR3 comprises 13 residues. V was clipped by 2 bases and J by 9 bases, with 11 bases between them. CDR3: CASSQPPTGPQHF. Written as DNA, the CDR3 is TGTGCCAGCAGCCAACCCCCCACTGGGCCCCAGCATTTT.